This record covers a single TCR beta chain. Libraries were prepared by immunoSEQ multiplex PCR; TCRdb keeps only in-frame clonotypes and omits some of them. The sample has approximately 94,000 clones, less than 96% seen once. The germline gives CDR1 SEHNR, CDR2 FQNEAQ (reference sequence). This CDR3 has 15 amino acids. V was clipped by 3 bases and J by 0 bases, with 11 bases between them. The data derive from a study of technical replicates of blood from a handful of donors. The specimen sequenced was T cells isolated from PBMCs. The rearrangement links TRBV7-9 to TRBJ1-2; D is possibly TRBD1 (5 bases). The TCR was taken from a human donor in good health. This CDR3 reads CASSLRQPANYGYTF. The CDR3, as DNA: TGTGCCAGCAGCTTGCGACAGCCAGCTAACTATGGCTACACCTTC.